Below are 14 T cell receptor beta chains sequenced from a single sample in a study of blood T cell repertoires in COVID-19 (TCRdb year 2020). Library generation was performed with the immunoSEQ multiplex PCR assay. In its TCRdb copy, this immuneACCESS table keeps in-frame sequences only and misses some clones. Where compared with another copy, unresolved V genes explain less than half of these, and the others have no known cause. Recorded for this sample are a few hundred thousand clones; 75% to 90% of them occurred a single time. Around a tenth of the sample lies in the top ten. Sequencing input: PBMCs or T cells enriched from blood (not recorded which). Every receptor here comes from a woman aged 35 to 49 who had recovered from COVID-19.

This clone was detected a few times. This rearrangement joins TRBV5-4 to TRBJ2-6; TRBD1 matches at 10 bases. From germline, CDR1 is SGHNT and CDR2 YYREEE (reference sequence). V trimming: 5 bases; J trimming: 4 bases; junction bases outside the gene matches: 9. This CDR3 has 17 residues. CDR3 amino acids: CASSRGQGLGGANVLTF. CDR3 sequence (DNA): TGTGCCAGCAGTCGGGGACAGGGGCTAGGCGGGGCCAACGTCCTGACTTTC. The full variable domain, with the rest looked up from reference TRBV5-4 and TRBJ2-6, is ETGVTQSPTHLIKTRGQQVTLRCSSQSGHNTVSWYQQALGQGPQFIFQYYREEENGRGNFPPRFSGLQFPNYSSELNVNALELDDSALYLCASSRGQGLGGANVLTFGAGSRLTVL.

This chain joins TRBV5-1 and TRBJ1-1; weak D call: TRBD1 (5 bases). The CDR3 sequence is 16 residues long. V was clipped by 3 bases and J by 7 bases, with 22 bases between them. The V gene's germline CDR1 is SGHRS and CDR2 YFSETQ. The CDR3 spells CASSSARDSGSGEAFF. The CDR3 coding sequence is TGCGCCAGCAGCTCAGCCCGGGACTCGGGCAGCGGTGAAGCTTTCTTT.

This chain connects TRBV5-8 to TRBJ2-7, with D maybe TRBD2 (5 bases). V lost 1 base and J lost 3, with 14 bases in between. CDR3 length: 15 residues. Germline V gives CDR1 SGHTS, CDR2 YDEGEE. In DNA, the CDR3 is TGTGCCAGCAGCTTGTGGGTCGGGGTTGGCTACGAGCAGTACTTC. It translates to CASSLWVGVGYEQYF.

The chain recombines TRBV9 with TRBJ2-1; tentatively, D is TRBD2 (6 bases). There are 16 residues in the CDR3. Trimming removed 0 bases at V and 0 bases at J, with 10 bases between. Germline assignment: CDR1 SGDLS and CDR2 YYNGEE. The CDR3, as DNA: TGTGCCAGCAGCGTAGATGCGGGGACCTCCTACAATGAGCAGTTCTTC. Protein product: CASSVDAGTSYNEQFF.

This chain joins TRBV19 and TRBJ1-1; D perhaps matches TRBD1 (5 bases). Germline assignment: CDR1 LNHDA and CDR2 SQIVND (reference sequence). V lost 1 base and J 7 bases, leaving 13 bases between the germline ends. The CDR3 runs 14 residues. The CDR3 nucleotides are TGTGCCAGTAGTATAGGTCAGGGCTATCTTGAAGCTTTCTTT. This encodes CASSIGQGYLEAFF.

The rearrangement uses TRBV18 and TRBJ1-2; possible D gene TRBD1, 5 bases. The CDR3 runs to 13 residues. V was shortened by 3 bases and J by 4 bases, with 9 bases between the two germline ends. The germline CDR1 and CDR2 sequences are KGHSH and LQKENI. In DNA, the CDR3 is TGTGCCAGCTCACCGGACACATCCTATGGCTACACCTTC. It translates to CASSPDTSYGYTF.

The CDR3, as DNA: TGTGCCAGCAGTATAAACAGGGAGGGTAGCTATGGCTACACCTTC. This sequence encodes CASSINREGSYGYTF. V gene TRBV2 combines with J gene TRBJ1-2; possibly TRBD1 for D (6 bases). CDR3 size: 15 residues. V was trimmed by 5 bases and J by 4 bases, leaving 17 bases between them. Germline CDR1 and CDR2: SNHLY and FYNNEI.

This rearrangement joins TRBV9 to TRBJ2-1; no clear D gene. This CDR3 comprises 15 residues. V lost 4 bases and J 1 base, leaving 12 bases between the germline ends. Germline CDR1 and CDR2: SGDLS and YYNGEE. This CDR3 reads CASSRQSSSYNEQFF. Written as DNA, the CDR3 is TGTGCCAGCAGCCGTCAAAGTAGTTCCTACAATGAGCAGTTCTTC.

This rearrangement joins TRBV2 to TRBJ1-4; D unresolved. Germline-derived CDR1 and CDR2 are SNHLY and FYNNEI. There are 14 residues in the CDR3. Trimming left V 2 bases short and J 8 bases short, with 12 bases between. The CDR3 is CASSESSPGEKLFF. CDR3 DNA sequence: TGTGCCAGCAGTGAAAGCAGCCCAGGAGAAAAACTGTTTTTT. Supplemented by reference TRBV2 and TRBJ1-4, the full variable domain reads EPEVTQTPSHQVTQMGQEVILRCVPISNHLYFYWYRQILGQKVEFLVSFYNNEISEKSEIFDDQFSVERPDGSNFTLKIRSTKLEDSAMYFCASSESSPGEKLFFGSGTQLSVL.

The J gene is TRBJ1-1, the V gene TRBV6-5, with TRBD1 matching over 7 bases. The CDR3 loop spans 14 amino acids. Germline assignment: CDR1 MNHEY and CDR2 SVGAGI. J lost 4 bases, V lost 6 bases, and 8 bases had no gene match. The CDR3 loop is CASSLTTGSTEAFF. The CDR3 coding sequence is TGTGCCAGCAGCTTGACGACAGGGTCCACTGAAGCTTTCTTT.

This clone was counted once. This chain uses TRBV6-5 with TRBJ2-3; 9 bases match TRBD2. Germline-derived CDR1 and CDR2 are MNHEY and SVGAGI. With 2 bases clipped from V and 2 bases from J, the junction kept 2 bases outside the gene matches. The CDR3 runs 15 residues. The CDR3, as DNA: TGTGCCAGCAGTTACCTAGCGGGAATCACAGATACGCAGTATTTT. Its translation: CASSYLAGITDTQYF.

The chain has TRBV28 and TRBJ2-3; 8 positions match TRBD2. Germline V gene sequence: CDR1 MDHEN, CDR2 SYDVKM. There are 15 residues in the CDR3. The junction had 10 bases not matched to a gene; V was cut back by 5 bases and J by 6 bases. CDR3 sequence (DNA): TGTGCCAGCAGTGATGGAGCGGGGGTGGAGGATACGCAGTATTTT. It specifies CASSDGAGVEDTQYF.

The chain carries TRBV12-3 or TRBV12-4 and TRBJ2-5, with unresolved D. With 4 bases removed from V and 2 bases from J, the gap between germline ends came to 8 bases. The CDR3 has 13 residues. The CDR3 DNA reads as TGTGCCAGCAGTTCCGTTATTCAAGAGACCCAGTACTTC. This translates into CASSSVIQETQYF.

The chain joins TRBV5-1 to TRBJ2-1, with D unclear. This CDR3 has 11 amino acids. Germline values: CDR1 SGHRS, CDR2 YFSETQ. V was shortened by 6 bases and J by 6 bases, with 7 bases between the two germline ends. CDR3 amino acids: CASTWANEQFF. CDR3 sequence (DNA): TGCGCCAGCACATGGGCCAATGAGCAGTTCTTC.